The rows below give T cell receptor beta chains drawn from one sample of a study of graft-versus-host responses after intestinal transplantation. Using immunoSEQ multiplex PCR, the repertoire was profiled, and TCRdb retains in-frame clones only, with some absent. This sample has about 85,000 clones, with about 91% found just once. The antigens these receptors bind are not known. The material was unstimulated CD8+ T cells sorted from spleen or lymph node cells, obtained before transplant. The source is a human donor who was the organ donor for an intestinal transplant. The CDR3 runs from the conserved cysteine through the conserved F or W. D genes are given only for firm matches. Some rows have no size entry. The others give once, few or many, or a class for an expanded clone.

j_call d_call clone_size v_call cdr3_nt cdr3_aa
TRBJ2-3 TRBD2 . TRBV4-2 TGTGCCAGCAGCCGGATCCAAGCGGGGGGGCTTGCAGATACGCAGTATTTT CASSRIQAGGLADTQYF
TRBJ1-1 TRBD1 . TRBV5-1 TGCGCCAGCAGCTTGGAGAGGGGGCCGAACACTGAAGCTTTCTTT CASSLERGPNTEAFF
TRBJ2-1 TRBD2 . TRBV6-5 TGTGCCAGCAGTTACCGGCGGGAGAAGGCCTACAATGAGCAGTTCTTC CASSYRREKAYNEQFF
TRBJ2-2 . . TRBV13 TGTGCCAGCACCACAATTCCCGGGGGTAAGGACACCGGGGAGCTGTTTTTT CASTTIPGGKDTGELFF
TRBJ2-7 TRBD1 once TRBV7-9 TGTGCCAGCACCGAAATCGGGACAGGACCCTACGAGCAGCACTTC CASTEIGTGPYEQHF
TRBJ1-2 . . TRBV2 TGTGCCAGCAACCAACTCGGTGGTGATGGCTACACCTTC CASNQLGGDGYTF
TRBJ2-2 . . TRBV7-2 TGTGCCAGCAGCTTAGTTATTGGACTGGCGAACACCGGGGAGCTGTTTTTT CASSLVIGLANTGELFF
TRBJ1-4 . . TRBV7-9 TGTGCCAGCAGCTTAGTGCGGGAGGGTGAAAAACTGTTTTTT CASSLVREGEKLFF
TRBJ1-1 . . TRBV6-5 TGTGCCAGCAGTTATGGGGGCACCACTGAAGCTTTCTTT CASSYGGTTEAFF
TRBJ2-2 TRBD1 . TRBV19 TGTGCCAGTTGGACAGGGGGAACCGGGGAGCTGTTTTTT CASWTGGTGELFF
TRBJ2-1 TRBD2 . TRBV5-4 TGTGCCAGCTCGGGGGAGCGGGGTTACAATGAGCAGTTCTTC CASSGERGYNEQFF
TRBJ1-2 TRBD1 few TRBV30 TGTGCCTGGAGTGGGGGACAGGGGGTCTACTATGGCTACACCTTC CAWSGGQGVYYGYTF
TRBJ2-7 . . TRBV28 TGTGCCAGCAGTCCGCCGGGCCCCGAGCAGTACTTC CASSPPGPEQYF
TRBJ1-3 . . TRBV7-3 TGTGCCAGCAGCTTAGGCCCATTTACCATATATTTT CASSLGPFTIYF
TRBJ2-7 . . TRBV19 TGTGCCAGTACTGCCACTTCTAGTGCCTACGAGCAGTACTTC CASTATSSAYEQYF
TRBJ1-1 TRBD1 . TRBV5-1 TGCGCCAGCAGCTTTTCAGGGGGCAGAAAAACTGAAGCTTTCTTT CASSFSGGRKTEAFF
TRBJ1-2 . . TRBV4-1 TGCGCCAGCAGCCAAGCCTTATACTATGGCTACACCTTC CASSQALYYGYTF
TRBJ2-1 . . TRBV6-5 TGTGCCAGCATGGAGGGGGCCTTCCTTGAGCAGTTCTTC CASMEGAFLEQFF
TRBJ2-1 . . TRBV11-3 TGTGCCAGCAGCTTACGATCTGTTGGGGTCAATGAGCAGTTCTTC CASSLRSVGVNEQFF
TRBJ1-1 . . TRBV5-4 TGTGCCAGCAGCTTGGGGAGGGGTTGGGACACTGAAGCTTTCTTT CASSLGRGWDTEAFF
TRBJ2-7 TRBD1 few TRBV6-5 TGTGCCAGCAGTTTCGCGACAGGGGGTGGGGGGGAGCAGTACTTC CASSFATGGGGEQYF
TRBJ2-1 TRBD2 . TRBV9 TGTGCCAGCAATAGCGGGAGCAACTACAATGAGCAGTTCTTC CASNSGSNYNEQFF
TRBJ1-4 TRBD1 . TRBV7-6 TGTGCCAGCAGCCTCGGACAGGGAGGAAATGAAAAACTGTTTTTT CASSLGQGGNEKLFF